What follows are 17 T cell receptor beta chains derived from one specimen sequenced in a study of CD8 T cells in ankylosing spondylitis. Via MiXCR, TCRdb re-called the 5' RACE reads, giving one row per CDR3 protein. Of 290,000 or so distinct CDR3 sequences listed, roughly 20% are singletons. Source material: blood, either unsorted or a sorted T cell fraction (not recorded which). The source is a female donor with ankylosing spondylitis or in good health (not recorded which).

This rearrangement joins TRBV12-3 or TRBV12-4 to TRBJ1-6, with TRBD1 matching 9 bases. The CDR3 consists of 17 residues. The junction had 5 bases not matched to a gene; V was cut back by 3 bases and J by 2 bases. In nucleotides, the CDR3 is TGTGCCAGCAGTTTGACAGGGGGTAAAGCCTATAATTCACCCCTCCACTTT. It yields the protein CASSLTGGKAYNSPLHF.

This clonotype was seen a few times. V is TRBV7-2 and J is TRBJ1-5; D unclear. Trimming removed 1 base from V and 3 bases from J, with 4 bases in between. The CDR3 is 13 amino acids. Germline assignment: CDR1 SGHTA and CDR2 FQGNSA. CDR3 residues: CASSLGPNQPQHF. The CDR3 DNA sequence: TGTGCCAGCAGCTTAGGTCCCAATCAGCCCCAGCATTTT.

This clonotype was detected many times. The gene calls are TRBV6-5 and TRBJ2-5; no firm D call. Germline V CDR1 and CDR2: MNHEY, SVGAGI. The CDR3 extends over 13 amino acids. V was trimmed by 2 bases and J by 5 bases, leaving 9 bases between them. DNA for the CDR3: TGTGCCAGCAGTTACGCCGGCTGGGAGACCCAGTACTTC. Translated: CASSYAGWETQYF.

This CDR3 is CAISESLSGDEQYF. For the CDR3, the DNA is TGTGCCATCAGTGAGTCTCTATCAGGAGACGAGCAGTACTTC. The gene calls are TRBV10-3 and TRBJ2-7; no firm D call. The V gene lost 0 bases and the J gene lost 5 bases, with 11 bases spanning the gap. CDR1 is ENHRY, CDR2 SYGVKD, per germline. The CDR3 runs to 14 residues.

V and J are TRBV5-6 and TRBJ2-5; D perhaps matches TRBD2 (5 bases). The CDR3 has 14 amino acids. V was cut by 2 bases and J by 6 bases, with 14 bases left in between. From germline, CDR1 is SGHDT and CDR2 YYEEEE. The CDR3 nucleotides read TGTGCCAGCAGCTTCAGCGGCCAGGTTCAGACCCAGTACTTC. This sequence encodes CASSFSGQVQTQYF.

This sequence joins TRBV6-2 or TRBV6-3 and TRBJ1-2; D may be TRBD1 (6 bases). From germline, CDR1 is MNHEY and CDR2 SVGEGT. The CDR3 has 16 residues. V shed 0 bases and J shed 5 bases, with 16 bases lying between them. The CDR3 nucleotides read TGTGCCAGCAGTTACTCGGGAGGGACACACTTGTATGGCTACACCTTC. Its translation: CASSYSGGTHLYGYTF.

The J gene is TRBJ2-7, the V gene TRBV20-1; the D is unclear. Germline-derived CDR1 and CDR2 are DFQATT and SNEGSKA (reference sequence). The CDR3 extends over 13 amino acids. The V gene lost 6 bases and the J gene lost 6 bases, with 18 bases spanning the gap. The CDR3 loop is CSAIRPTNFEQYF. The CDR3 DNA sequence: TGCAGTGCCATCAGACCCACTAACTTCGAGCAGTACTTC.

The chain carries TRBV12-3 or TRBV12-4 and TRBJ2-7; 11 positions agree with TRBD2. Trimming at V came to 6 bases and at J to 6 bases, leaving 10 bases not matched to a gene. The CDR3 has 15 residues. Here the CDR3 reads CASRRSTSGSIEQYF. The CDR3 DNA follows: TGTGCCAGCAGACGGAGTACTAGCGGGAGTATCGAGCAGTACTTC.

The genes are TRBV12-3 or TRBV12-4 and TRBJ1-2; D might be TRBD1 (5 bases). This CDR3 spans 13 amino acids. The V and J ends lost 6 bases and 1 base respectively, with 9 bases between them. CDR3 residues: CASSLGVNYGYTF. CDR3 DNA: TGTGCCAGCAGCTTGGGGGTTAACTATGGCTACACCTTC.

This chain links TRBV30 with TRBJ2-1, with D possibly TRBD2 on 6 matching bases. Germline V gene lookup returns CDR1 GTSNPN and CDR2 SVGIG (reference sequence). The CDR3 consists of 18 residues. Deletions cut 0 bases from V and 4 bases from J, with 22 bases between. CDR3 DNA: TGTGCCTGGAGTGTACTGACCGGGACTCATTCCCCGTACAATGAGCAGTTCTTC. It translates to CAWSVLTGTHSPYNEQFF.

This clonotype has ten or more counts. The V gene is TRBV20-1, the J gene TRBJ2-1, with D possibly being TRBD2 (6 bases). Germline values: CDR1 DFQATT, CDR2 SNEGSKA (reference sequence). CDR3 size: 12 residues. Written as DNA, the CDR3 is TGCAGCTACGCCGGGACTTACAATGAGCAGTTCTTC. It is translated as CSYAGTYNEQFF.

This chain joins TRBV20-1 and TRBJ1-5, with D perhaps TRBD1 (5 bases). V was pared by 6 bases and J by 5 bases, with 14 bases between. Germline V CDR1 and CDR2: DFQATT, SNEGSKA (reference sequence). CDR3 length: 13 residues. CDR3 DNA sequence: TGCAGTGCCGGCGGGGGGGACGATCAGCCCCAGCATTTT. Residues: CSAGGGDDQPQHF.

The chain is built from TRBV9 and TRBJ2-1; D is perhaps TRBD2 (6 bases). Trimming removed 0 bases at V and 8 bases at J, with 15 bases between. The CDR3 has 15 residues. Germline loops: CDR1 SGDLS, CDR2 YYNGEE. Here the CDR3 DNA reads TGTGCCAGCAGCGTAGACGCGGGATGGAGCGATGAGCAGTTCTTC. It yields the protein CASSVDAGWSDEQFF.

This clonotype appeared a few times. V gene TRBV10-3 combines with J gene TRBJ2-3; D is perhaps TRBD1 (6 bases). V lost 11 bases and J 0 bases, leaving 18 bases between the germline ends. The CDR3 loop spans 15 amino acids. Germline-derived CDR1 and CDR2 are ENHRY and SYGVKD. The CDR3 region is CASRRTDPSTDTQYF. CDR3 in DNA: TGTGCCTCTCGGAGGACAGACCCCAGCACAGATACGCAGTATTTT.

The table lists this clonotype with a few counts. The V and J genes are TRBV5-5 and TRBJ1-4; 7 bases are shared with TRBD1. V trimming: 4 bases; J trimming: 5 bases; junction bases outside the gene matches: 5. The CDR3 sequence is 14 residues long. Germline lookup yields CDR1 SGHKS and CDR2 YYEKEE (reference sequence). CDR3 loop: CASSMGQFNEKLFF. DNA of the CDR3: TGTGCCAGCAGCATGGGACAGTTCAATGAAAAACTGTTTTTT.

Only a few counts were recorded for this clonotype. The chain combines TRBV6-1 with TRBJ1-1; the D gene is possibly TRBD1 (6 bases). Trimming left V 8 bases short and J 0 bases short, with 13 bases between. Germline CDR1 reads MNHNS; CDR2 reads SASEGT. CDR3 size: 14 residues. The CDR3 DNA sequence: TGTGCCAGCTCAGGGGCTTCCATGAACACTGAAGCTTTCTTT. Residues: CASSGASMNTEAFF.

This clonotype was seen at least ten times. This chain joins TRBV29-1 and TRBJ2-5; the D is unclear. V shed 6 bases and J shed 3 bases, with 11 bases lying between them. The CDR3 totals 12 residues. Germline assignment: CDR1 SQVTM and CDR2 ANQGSEA. As DNA, the CDR3 is TGCAGCGTGGACGGCGGAAAAGAGACCCAGTACTTC. Its translation is CSVDGGKETQYF.